One sample yielded the 9 T cell receptor beta chains listed below, sequenced in a study of blood T cell repertoires in COVID-19. Sequencing was performed with immunoSEQ multiplex PCR; in TCRdb, only in-frame clones are kept and a portion is missing. The profile shows under 200,000 clones, less than 80% of them singletons. The sample comprised PBMCs or T cells enriched from blood (not recorded which). These receptors came from a woman in her seventies in a cohort exposed to, infected with or recovered from COVID-19 (not recorded which).

The CDR3 sequence is CASSLGTLAGESDTQYF. CDR3 nucleotides: TGTGCCAGCAGCTTAGGGACGCTAGCGGGAGAATCAGATACGCAGTATTTT. V gene TRBV11-2 combines with J gene TRBJ2-3; the match to TRBD2 covers 10 bases. Germline-derived CDR1 and CDR2 are SGHAT and FQNNGV. This CDR3 has 17 amino acids. V shed 1 base, J shed 4 bases, and the junction held 8 bases outside the gene matches.

The chain is built from TRBV10-3 and TRBJ2-1; tentatively, D is TRBD2 (5 bases). Trimming took 10 bases from V and 7 from J, leaving 17 bases between them. From germline, CDR1 is ENHRY and CDR2 SYGVKD. The CDR3 runs to 13 residues. The CDR3 protein is CATAQAELNEQFF. The CDR3 DNA sequence: TGTGCCACCGCCCAAGCGGAACTAAATGAGCAGTTCTTC.

The V gene is TRBV13, the J gene TRBJ2-7; D may be TRBD2 (6 bases). Trimming pared 5 bases from V and 3 bases from J, leaving 23 bases between. CDR1 and CDR2 from the germline V gene are PRHDT and FYEKMQ (reference sequence). This CDR3 contains 17 residues. The CDR3 bases are TGTGCCAGCAGCGCCAATTCCGGGACTCCGACCGTCTACGAGCAGTACTTC. Its protein product is CASSANSGTPTVYEQYF.

In its sample, this clone was seen a few times. The CDR3, as DNA: TGTGCCATCAGTCGCACCGGGACAGGGGGCGACGAGCAGTACTTC. This sequence encodes CAISRTGTGGDEQYF. V gene TRBV10-3 combines with J gene TRBJ2-7; 12 positions agree with TRBD1. The CDR3 runs 15 residues. Germline V gives CDR1 ENHRY, CDR2 SYGVKD. J was trimmed by 5 bases and V by 5 bases; bases with no gene match: 7.

This clone was picked up a small number of times. V usage is TRBV18 and J usage is TRBJ1-1, with D maybe TRBD1 (5 bases). This CDR3 spans 19 amino acids. V lost 1 base, J lost 1 base, and 22 bases lay in between. CDR1 and CDR2 from the germline V gene are KGHSH and LQKENI. DNA of the CDR3: TGTGCCAGCTCACCACTTACGGTGATGGGGCCGTCCGAGAACACTGAAGCTTTCTTT. The encoded protein is CASSPLTVMGPSENTEAFF. The whole variable domain, remainder taken from reference TRBV18 and TRBJ1-1, is NAGVMQNPRHLVRRRGQEARLRCSPMKGHSHVYWYRQLPEEGLKFMVYLQKENIIDESGMPKERFSAEFPKEGPSILRIQQVVRGDSAAYFCASSPLTVMGPSENTEAFFGQGTRLTVV.

This chain uses TRBV2 with TRBJ1-5; D is unclear. V dropped 6 bases and J dropped 7 bases, with 13 bases sitting between them. Germline assignment: CDR1 SNHLY and CDR2 FYNNEI. CDR3 length: 13 amino acids. This CDR3 is CASRATGGQPQHF. For the CDR3, the DNA is TGTGCCAGCAGAGCGACGGGTGGCCAGCCCCAGCATTTT.

This clone occurred a few times. The chain links TRBV6-5 to TRBJ2-7; 9 bases are shared with TRBD1. J was trimmed by 3 bases and V by 4 bases; bases with no gene match: 7. Germline CDR1 and CDR2: MNHEY and SVGAGI. The CDR3 sequence is 15 residues long. CDR3 bases: TGTGCCAGCAGTTCCCCGGGACAGGGCTACTACGAGCAGTACTTC. It is translated as CASSSPGQGYYEQYF.

The V call is TRBV10-3, the J call TRBJ2-5; no reliable D call. CDR3 length equals 11 residues. Trimming took off 6 bases at V and 4 bases at J, with 6 bases between the two ends. CDR1 ENHRY and CDR2 SYGVKD come from the germline V gene. In DNA, the CDR3 is TGTGCCATCAGCACGGGAGAGACCCAGTACTTC. Encoded protein: CAISTGETQYF.

Here the CDR3 DNA reads TGTGCCACCAGTGACCATGACAGGGGCAAGGGGGGGGCCAACGTCCTGACTTTC. Amino acid sequence: CATSDHDRGKGGANVLTF. This chain connects TRBV24-1 to TRBJ2-6; TRBD1 matches at 8 bases. The germline CDR1 and CDR2 sequences are KGHDR and SFDVKD. J lost 4 bases, V lost 4 bases, and 11 bases had no gene match. The CDR3 is 18 residues long.